There are a few counts of the clone carrying this T cell receptor beta chain. The CDR3 has 12 amino acids. V lost 8 bases to trimming and J lost 5 bases, with 12 bases between them. This sample was included in a study of blood T cell repertoires in COVID-19. In the authors' methods: Counts of nucleated cells, estimated from reference gene primer amplification, were obtained. This table comes from immunoSEQ multiplex PCR, and its TCRdb copy is limited to in-frame clones, with some not included. The DNA was the basis for D and trimming; V, J and clone size are from that table. The sample includes approximately 56,000 clones, less than 90% of them seen just once.

The V gene is TRBV12-3 or TRBV12-4, the J gene TRBJ1-2, with a tentative D call TRBD1 (6 bases). Source material: peripheral blood. The clonotype was recovered from a woman over 75 with acute or convalescent COVID-19. CDR3: CASGQSIYGYTF. The DNA of the CDR3 is TGTGCCAGCGGACAGTCAATTTATGGCTACACCTTC.